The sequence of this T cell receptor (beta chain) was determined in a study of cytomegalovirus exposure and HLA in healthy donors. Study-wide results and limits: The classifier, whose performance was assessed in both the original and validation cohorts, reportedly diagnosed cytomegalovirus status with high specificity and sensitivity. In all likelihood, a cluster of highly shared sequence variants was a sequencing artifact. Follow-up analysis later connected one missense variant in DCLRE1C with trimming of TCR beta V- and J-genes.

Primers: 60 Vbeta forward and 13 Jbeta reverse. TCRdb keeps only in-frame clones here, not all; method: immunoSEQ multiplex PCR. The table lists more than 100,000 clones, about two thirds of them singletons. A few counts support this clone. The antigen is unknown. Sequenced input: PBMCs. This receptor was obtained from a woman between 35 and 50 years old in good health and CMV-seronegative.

The CDR3 nucleotides read TGCAGCGGGAGTCGAGGTTCTAATGAAAAACTGTTTTTT. The encoded protein is CSGSRGSNEKLFF. The rearrangement joins TRBV29-1 to TRBJ1-4; D is uncertain. Trimming cost V 7 bases and J 3 bases, with 12 bases left between them. The germline V gene encodes CDR1 SQVTM and CDR2 ANQGSEA. The CDR3 runs 13 residues.